A selection of T cell receptor beta chains follows, all from one sample in a study of shared clonotypes between healthy human individuals. TCRdb's copy holds only in-frame clones and misses some; the assay was immunoSEQ multiplex PCR. The sample includes some 1.5 million clones, roughly 96% of them seen just once. Sequenced: naive CD4+ T cells sorted from blood. These receptors were collected from a man aged 25 to 40 in good health. CDR3s include the opening cysteine and the closing phenylalanine or tryptophan. D genes are given only for firm matches. Not all rows give a size; the values are once, few, many and, for expanded clones, a class.

j_call v_call clone_size d_call cdr3_nt cdr3_aa
TRBJ2-3 TRBV14 - TRBD2 TGTGCCAGCAGTGACTCGCCGGGACTAGCGGGACGCACAGATACGCAGTATTTT CASSDSPGLAGRTDTQYF
TRBJ2-7 TRBV10-2 - TRBD2 TGCGCCAGCCTTGGACTAGCGGGACCGACCTCTCACGAGCAGTACTTC CASLGLAGPTSHEQYF
TRBJ2-1 TRBV9 - - TGTGCCAGCAGCGTCGGCGTACTTTCCAATGAGCAGTTCTTC CASSVGVLSNEQFF
TRBJ1-1 TRBV9 - - TGTGCCAGCAGCGCGCAGAGCTTGAACACTGAAGCTTTCTTT CASSAQSLNTEAFF
TRBJ2-1 TRBV28 - - TGTGCCAGCAGTTTTAACCGGGACGGCTACAATGAGCAGTTCTTC CASSFNRDGYNEQFF
TRBJ2-1 TRBV19 - - TGTGCCAGTAGTAGATACTACAATGAGCAGTTCTTC CASSRYYNEQFF
TRBJ2-3 TRBV10-3 - TRBD2 TGTGCCATCAGTGGTCTAGCGGGAGGGCCAGATACGCAGTATTTT CAISGLAGGPDTQYF
TRBJ1-2 TRBV15 - TRBD1 TGTGCCACCAATCCCTCCGGGACAGCCGACTATGGCTACACCTTC CATNPSGTADYGYTF
TRBJ2-2 TRBV27 - - TGTGCCAGCAGTTTATCTCCCGGGACCCAGGTACCGCCAACCGGGGAGCTGTTTTTT CASSLSPGTQVPPTGELFF
TRBJ2-3 TRBV9 - - TGTGCCAGCAGCGTAGGGAGGGCGGCAACTAGCACAGATACGCAGTATTTT CASSVGRAATSTDTQYF
TRBJ1-3 TRBV18 - - TGTGCCAGCTCACCAACGGGCCTAGCTGGAAACACCATATATTTT CASSPTGLAGNTIYF
TRBJ1-2 TRBV29-1 - - TGCAGCGTTGAACGGTACACCTCTAGTCCAAATGGCTACACCTTC CSVERYTSSPNGYTF
TRBJ2-3 TRBV10-3 - TRBD2 TGTGCCATCTCTAGCGGGAGTGCGGGCACAGATACGCAGTATTTT CAISSGSAGTDTQYF
TRBJ2-1 TRBV13 - TRBD2 TGTGCCAGCAGCTTAAGGTCTAGCGGCTTATCCTACAATGAGCAGTTCTTC CASSLRSSGLSYNEQFF
TRBJ2-1 TRBV18 - TRBD2 TGTGCCAGCTCACCATCAGCGGGAGGGTCCTCCTACAATGAGCAGTTCTTC CASSPSAGGSSYNEQFF
TRBJ2-1 TRBV29-1 - - TGCAGCGTTGAAGGGGTCTACAATGAGCAGTTCTTC CSVEGVYNEQFF
TRBJ1-5 TRBV27 once TRBD1 TGTGCCAGCAGTAGACAGGGATCTCAGCCCCAGCATTTT CASSRQGSQPQHF
TRBJ2-5 TRBV7-9 - - TGTGCCAGCAGCTTAGCGCTTAGACAGGCCCAAGAGACCCAGTACTTC CASSLALRQAQETQYF
TRBJ1-2 TRBV7-9 - - TGTGCCAGCAGCTTAGATCAAAGGGGTATCGACTATGGCTACACCTTC CASSLDQRGIDYGYTF
TRBJ1-1 TRBV14 - - TGTGCCAGCAGCCAGAATACGGCCAGGAACACTGAAGCTTTCTTT CASSQNTARNTEAFF
TRBJ2-7 TRBV6-5 - - TGTGCCAGCAGTTATCCGACAGTATTCTACGAGCAGTACTTC CASSYPTVFYEQYF
TRBJ2-5 TRBV23-1 - - TGCGCCAGCAGTCAATATCAGGGCCGAGAAGAGACCCAGTACTTC CASSQYQGREETQYF
TRBJ2-5 TRBV10-2 once - TGCGCCAGCAGTGTTCAGGGCATGGGGACCCAGTACTTC CASSVQGMGTQYF
TRBJ1-3 TRBV12-5 once TRBD1 TGTGCTAGTGGTTTGGGCCTCTCGACAGGGGCTCTGAACACCATATATTTT CASGLGLSTGALNTIYF
TRBJ2-5 TRBV7-2 - TRBD2 TGTGCCAGCAGCTTAGTCCCCGTGGGAGGGCAAGAGACCCAGTACTTC CASSLVPVGGQETQYF
TRBJ2-5 TRBV11-1 - TRBD2 TGTGCCAGCAGCCAACTAGCGGGAATACAAGAGACCCAGTACTTC CASSQLAGIQETQYF
TRBJ2-2 TRBV18 - TRBD1 TGTGCCAGCTCACGAGTTCAGAGACAGGGATCAGCCGGGGAGCTGTTTTTT CASSRVQRQGSAGELFF
TRBJ2-3 TRBV28 - - TGTGCCAGCAGTTATAATAGCGAGAACACAGATACGCAGTATTTT CASSYNSENTDTQYF
TRBJ2-1 TRBV6-6 - - TGTGCCACCAGGAGTATCAGCGGAGGGAGTGCTGAGCAGTTCTTC CATRSISGGSAEQFF
TRBJ1-2 TRBV7-9 - - TGTGCCAGCAGCCGCGGGGGGGTAAGCTATGGCTACACCTTC CASSRGGVSYGYTF
TRBJ2-2 TRBV5-1 - TRBD1 TGCGCCAGCAGCTTGACCGGGACAGGGGACACCGGGGAGCTGTTTTTT CASSLTGTGDTGELFF
TRBJ1-5 TRBV28 - - TGTGCCAGCAGTCTCTATAGCAATCAGCCCCAGCATTTT CASSLYSNQPQHF
TRBJ2-5 TRBV5-1 - TRBD2 TGCGCCAGCAGCCAAAGACTAGCGGGAGGAGTTGGAGAGACCCAGTACTTC CASSQRLAGGVGETQYF
TRBJ1-2 TRBV28 - TRBD1 TGTGCCAGCAGTTTATCCTCGGGACAGGGGCCAATCTATGGCTACACCTTC CASSLSSGQGPIYGYTF
TRBJ2-2 TRBV10-2 - - TGCGCCAGCAGTGGCCGGCGGGCCACCGGGGAGCTGTTTTTT CASSGRRATGELFF
TRBJ1-4 TRBV5-4 - TRBD1 TGTGCCAGCAGCCGGGACAGCTACGAAAAACTGTTTTTT CASSRDSYEKLFF
TRBJ1-3 TRBV30 - - TGTGCCTGGAGTGTAAGCTTCTCTGGAAACACCATATATTTT CAWSVSFSGNTIYF
TRBJ2-2 TRBV5-1 - TRBD1 TGCGCCAGCAGCTACAGGGACAGGGAGAACACCGGGGAGCTGTTTTTT CASSYRDRENTGELFF
TRBJ1-2 TRBV5-4 - - TGTGCCAGCAGCCTGGGGAGAGAGGTCGAATACTATGGCTACACCTTC CASSLGREVEYYGYTF
TRBJ1-2 TRBV6-5 - - TGTGCCAGCAGTTCTCAGCAGGGGCGTGGGGCTGGCTACACCTTC CASSSQQGRGAGYTF
TRBJ2-1 TRBV11-3 - TRBD2 TGTGCCAGCAGCTCGGGACTAGCGGGTGGTGAGCAGTTCTTC CASSSGLAGGEQFF
TRBJ2-1 TRBV10-1 - TRBD2 TGCGCCAGCAGCCTGACTAGCGGAGCCTCCTACAATGAGCAGTTCTTC CASSLTSGASYNEQFF
TRBJ2-1 TRBV5-1 - TRBD2 TGCGCCAGCAGCGGCGGACTTCTAGCGGGAAGGGACGATGAGCAGTTCTTC CASSGGLLAGRDDEQFF
TRBJ2-7 TRBV2 - TRBD1 TGTGCCAGCTCGTTCGGGACAGGGGCCTACGAGCAGTACTTC CASSFGTGAYEQYF
TRBJ2-7 TRBV4-3 - TRBD1 TGCGCCAGCAGCCACCTCCGGACAGGGAACTACGAGCAGTACTTC CASSHLRTGNYEQYF